This T cell receptor beta chain was recovered during a study of OX40 agonist ivuxolimab in advanced cancers. V shed 4 bases, J shed 4 bases, and the junction held 5 bases outside the gene matches. The CDR3 is 14 residues long. In germline, CDR1 is SGHDT, CDR2 YYEEEE. The method was immunoSEQ multiplex PCR; TCRdb's version includes in-frame clones alone and lacks a portion of them. The sample shows 62,000 or so clones, around 81% of them seen only once. The clonotype originates from an adult with an advanced solid tumor such as melanoma, head and neck, liver or kidney cancer. The chain recombines TRBV5-6 with TRBJ2-7; TRBD1 matches at 10 bases. Here the sequenced sample was CD4+ or CD8+ T cells sorted from blood, taken in a trial of the OX40 agonist ivuxolimab. The CDR3 DNA reads TGTGCCAGCAGCAAGACAGGGGGCGAGTACGAGCAGTACTTC. It specifies CASSKTGGEYEQYF.